The subject of this entry is one T cell receptor beta chain. The CDR3 extends over 15 amino acids. CDR1 and CDR2 from the germline V gene are SGHNT and YENEEA. V gave up 4 bases and J gave up 7 bases; unmatched junction bases: 11. This specimen belongs to a study of blood T cell repertoires in COVID-19. Across the whole study: COVID-19 samples from acute and convalescent phases originated in the United States, Italy and Spain. The cDNA or gDNA used as material had been derived from T cells, B-cell-depleted T cells, or PBMCs.

As originally analysed: Researchers report that nucleated cell counts were estimated from reference gene primer amplification. The assay was immunoSEQ multiplex PCR, and TCRdb's table has in-frame clones only and misses some. From that table come the V and J calls and clone size; the DNA was used to work out D and trimming. The sample gives 250,000 or so clones, just under 85% of which show up once; 4% to 4.5% is in the top ten. What was sequenced was peripheral blood. The clonotype originates from a man aged 50 to 60 with acute or convalescent COVID-19. The chain joins TRBV11-3 to TRBJ2-7; 9 nucleotides match TRBD2. CDR3: CASSYVAGVVEEQYF. In nucleotides, the CDR3 is TGTGCCAGCAGCTATGTAGCGGGAGTGGTTGAGGAGCAGTACTTC.